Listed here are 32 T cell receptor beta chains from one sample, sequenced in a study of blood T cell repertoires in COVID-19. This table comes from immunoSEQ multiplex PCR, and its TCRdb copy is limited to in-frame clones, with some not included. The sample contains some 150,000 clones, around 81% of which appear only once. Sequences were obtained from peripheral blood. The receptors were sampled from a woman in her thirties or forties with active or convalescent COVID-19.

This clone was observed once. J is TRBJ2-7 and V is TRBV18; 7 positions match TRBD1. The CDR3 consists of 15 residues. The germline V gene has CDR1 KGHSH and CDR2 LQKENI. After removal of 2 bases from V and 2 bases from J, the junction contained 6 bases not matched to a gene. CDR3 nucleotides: TGTGCCAGCTCACCAGGCAGGGGGACCACCTACGAGCAGTACTTC. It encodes CASSPGRGTTYEQYF.

CDR3 sequence reads: CASSIIDFNEQFF. In DNA, the CDR3 is TGTGCCAGTAGTATTATTGACTTCAATGAGCAGTTCTTC. V usage is TRBV19 and J usage is TRBJ2-1; no clear D gene. CDR3 length: 13 residues. The V gene's germline CDR1 is LNHDA and CDR2 SQIVND (reference sequence). The ends were cut back, 3 bases at V and 6 bases at J, with 9 bases in the middle.

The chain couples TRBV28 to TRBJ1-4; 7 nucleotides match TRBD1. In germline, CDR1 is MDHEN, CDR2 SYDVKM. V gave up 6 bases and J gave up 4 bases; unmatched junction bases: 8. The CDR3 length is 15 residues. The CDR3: CASSPTGDFNEKLFF. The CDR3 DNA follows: TGTGCCAGCAGCCCCACAGGGGATTTTAATGAAAAACTGTTTTTT. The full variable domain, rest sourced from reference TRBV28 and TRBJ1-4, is DVKVTQSSRYLVKRTGEKVFLECVQDMDHENMFWYRQDPGLGLRLIYFSYDVKMKEKGDIPEGYSVSREKKERFSLILESASTNQTSMYLCASSPTGDFNEKLFFGSGTQLSVL.

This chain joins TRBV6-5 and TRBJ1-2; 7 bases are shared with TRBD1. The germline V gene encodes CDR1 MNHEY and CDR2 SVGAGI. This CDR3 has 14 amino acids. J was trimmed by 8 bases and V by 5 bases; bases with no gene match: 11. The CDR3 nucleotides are TGTGCCAGCAGTACCCCGGTGAGAGGGGGCGGCTACACCTTC. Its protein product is CASSTPVRGGGYTF.

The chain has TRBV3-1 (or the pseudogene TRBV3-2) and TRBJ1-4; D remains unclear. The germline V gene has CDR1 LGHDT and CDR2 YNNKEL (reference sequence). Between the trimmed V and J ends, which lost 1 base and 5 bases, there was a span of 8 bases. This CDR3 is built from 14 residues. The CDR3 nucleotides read TGTGCCAGCAGCCAAGGACACTCGAATGAAAAACTGTTTTTT. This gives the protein CASSQGHSNEKLFF.

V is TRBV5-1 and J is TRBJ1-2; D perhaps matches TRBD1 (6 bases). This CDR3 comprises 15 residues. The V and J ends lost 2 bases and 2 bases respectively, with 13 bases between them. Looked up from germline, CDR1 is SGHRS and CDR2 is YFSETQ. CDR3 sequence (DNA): TGCGCCAGCAGCTTCAGCCCAGGGGAGAACTATGGCTACACCTTC. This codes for CASSFSPGENYGYTF. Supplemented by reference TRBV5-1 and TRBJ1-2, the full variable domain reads KAGVTQTPRYLIKTRGQQVTLSCSPISGHRSVSWYQQTPGQGLQFLFEYFSETQRNKGNFPGRFSGRQFSNSRSEMNVSTLELGDSALYLCASSFSPGENYGYTFGSGTRLTVV.

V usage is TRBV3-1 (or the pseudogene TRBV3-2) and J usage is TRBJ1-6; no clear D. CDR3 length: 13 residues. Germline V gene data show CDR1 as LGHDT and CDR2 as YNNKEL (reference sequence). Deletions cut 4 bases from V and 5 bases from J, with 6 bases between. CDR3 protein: CASSPRDNSPLHF. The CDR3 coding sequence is TGTGCCAGCAGCCCGCGAGATAATTCACCCCTCCACTTT.

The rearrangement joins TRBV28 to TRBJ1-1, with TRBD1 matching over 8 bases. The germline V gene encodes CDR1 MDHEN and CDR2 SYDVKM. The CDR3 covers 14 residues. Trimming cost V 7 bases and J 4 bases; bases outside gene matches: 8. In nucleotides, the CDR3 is TGTGCCAGCAACAGCAGGGGGCCGACCACTGAAGCTTTCTTT. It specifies CASNSRGPTTEAFF.

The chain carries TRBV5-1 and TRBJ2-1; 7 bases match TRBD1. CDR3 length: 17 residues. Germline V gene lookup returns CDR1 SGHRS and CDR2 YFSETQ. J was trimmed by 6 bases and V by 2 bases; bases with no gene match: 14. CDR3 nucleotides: TGCGCCAGCAGCTTAAGTGCCCGGACAGGTTTAGCCAATGAGCAGTTCTTC. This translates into CASSLSARTGLANEQFF.

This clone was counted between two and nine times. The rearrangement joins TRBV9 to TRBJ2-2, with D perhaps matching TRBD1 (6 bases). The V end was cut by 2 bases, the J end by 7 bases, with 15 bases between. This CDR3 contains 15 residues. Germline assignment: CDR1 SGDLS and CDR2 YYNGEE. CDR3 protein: CASSVQPSGVGELFF. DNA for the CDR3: TGTGCCAGCAGCGTCCAGCCCTCAGGGGTCGGGGAGCTGTTTTTT.

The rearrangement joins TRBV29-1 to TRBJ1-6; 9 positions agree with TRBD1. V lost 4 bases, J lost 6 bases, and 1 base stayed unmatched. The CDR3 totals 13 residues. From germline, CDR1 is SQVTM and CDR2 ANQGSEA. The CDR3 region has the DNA TGCAGCGTTGGGGACAGGGTTAATTCACCCCTCCACTTT. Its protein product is CSVGDRVNSPLHF.

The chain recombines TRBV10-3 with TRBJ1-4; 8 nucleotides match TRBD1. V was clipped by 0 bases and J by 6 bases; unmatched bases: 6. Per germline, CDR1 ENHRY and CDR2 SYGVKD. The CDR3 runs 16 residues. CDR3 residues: CAISESRQGAYEKLFF. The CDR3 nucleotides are TGTGCCATCAGTGAGTCTAGGCAGGGGGCTTATGAAAAACTGTTTTTT.

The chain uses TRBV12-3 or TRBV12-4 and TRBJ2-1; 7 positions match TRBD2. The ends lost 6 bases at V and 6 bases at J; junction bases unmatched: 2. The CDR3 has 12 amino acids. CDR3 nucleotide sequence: TGTGCCAGCAGGGCGGGGGTCAATGAGCAGTTCTTC. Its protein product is CASRAGVNEQFF.

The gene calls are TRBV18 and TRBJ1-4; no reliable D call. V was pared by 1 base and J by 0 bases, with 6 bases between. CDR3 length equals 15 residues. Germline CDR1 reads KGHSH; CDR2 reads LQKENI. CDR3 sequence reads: CASSPQETTNEKLFF. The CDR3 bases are TGTGCCAGCTCACCACAGGAGACAACTAATGAAAAACTGTTTTTT.

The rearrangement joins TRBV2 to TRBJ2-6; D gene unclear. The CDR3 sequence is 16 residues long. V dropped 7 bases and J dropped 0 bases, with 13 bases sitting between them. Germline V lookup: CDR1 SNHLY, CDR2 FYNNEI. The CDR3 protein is CASTLGRLSGANVLTF. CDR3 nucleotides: TGTGCCAGCACATTAGGCAGACTCTCTGGGGCCAACGTCCTGACTTTC.

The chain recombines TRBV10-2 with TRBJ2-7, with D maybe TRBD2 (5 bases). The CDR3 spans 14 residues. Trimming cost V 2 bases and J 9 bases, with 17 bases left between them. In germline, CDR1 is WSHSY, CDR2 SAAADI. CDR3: CASSERLALMGQYF. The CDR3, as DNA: TGCGCCAGCAGTGAGCGGCTAGCCCTCATGGGGCAGTACTTC.

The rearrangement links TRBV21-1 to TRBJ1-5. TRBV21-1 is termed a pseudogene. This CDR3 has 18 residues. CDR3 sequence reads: CASSKARGGPTPNQPQHF. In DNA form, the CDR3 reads TGTGCCAGCAGCAAAGCCCGGGGGGGCCCAACACCTAATCAGCCCCAGCATTTT.

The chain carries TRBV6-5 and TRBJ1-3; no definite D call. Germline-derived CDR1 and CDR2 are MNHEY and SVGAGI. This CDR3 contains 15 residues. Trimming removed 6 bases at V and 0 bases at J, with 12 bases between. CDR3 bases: TGTGCCAGCAGGACTTTTGCGGACTCTGGAAACACCATATATTTT. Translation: CASRTFADSGNTIYF.

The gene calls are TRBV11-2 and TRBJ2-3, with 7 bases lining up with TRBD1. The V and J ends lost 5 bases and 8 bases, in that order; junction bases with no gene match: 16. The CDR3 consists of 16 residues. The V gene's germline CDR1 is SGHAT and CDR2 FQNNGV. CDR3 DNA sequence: TGTGCCAGCAGCCCCCCGAGACAGGGAGCTTTTCGTACGCAGTATTTT. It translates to CASSPPRQGAFRTQYF.

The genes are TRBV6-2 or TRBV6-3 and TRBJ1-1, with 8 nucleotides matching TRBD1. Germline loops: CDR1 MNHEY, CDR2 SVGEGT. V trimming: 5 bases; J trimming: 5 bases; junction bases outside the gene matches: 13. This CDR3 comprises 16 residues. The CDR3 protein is CASSPARGLGGTEAFF. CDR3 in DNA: TGTGCCAGCAGTCCGGCCAGGGGGCTAGGCGGGACTGAAGCTTTCTTT.

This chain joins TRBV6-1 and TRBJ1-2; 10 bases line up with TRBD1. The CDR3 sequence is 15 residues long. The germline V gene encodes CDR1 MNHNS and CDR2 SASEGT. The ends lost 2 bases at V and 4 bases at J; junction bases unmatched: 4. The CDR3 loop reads CASSEMGQGPYGYTF. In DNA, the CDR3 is TGTGCCAGCAGTGAAATGGGACAGGGGCCCTATGGCTACACCTTC.

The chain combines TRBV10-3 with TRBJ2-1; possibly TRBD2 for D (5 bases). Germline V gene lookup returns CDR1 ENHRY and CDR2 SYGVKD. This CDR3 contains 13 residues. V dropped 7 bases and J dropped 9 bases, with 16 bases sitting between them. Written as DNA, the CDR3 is TGTGCCATCACTCTAGAGTTAGGGAGTGAGCAGTTCTTC. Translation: CAITLELGSEQFF.

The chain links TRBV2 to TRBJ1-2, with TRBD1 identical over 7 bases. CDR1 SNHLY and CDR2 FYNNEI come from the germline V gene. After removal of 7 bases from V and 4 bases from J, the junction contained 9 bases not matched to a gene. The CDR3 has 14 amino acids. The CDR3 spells CASKNRGGTYGYTF. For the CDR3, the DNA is TGTGCCAGCAAAAACAGGGGTGGGACCTATGGCTACACCTTC.

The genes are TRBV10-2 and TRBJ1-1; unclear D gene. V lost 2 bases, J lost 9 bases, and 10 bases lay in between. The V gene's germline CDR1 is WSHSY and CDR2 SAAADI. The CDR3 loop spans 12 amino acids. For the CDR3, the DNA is TGCGCCAGCAGTGAGGGTACTTCCAAAGCTTTCTTT. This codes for CASSEGTSKAFF.

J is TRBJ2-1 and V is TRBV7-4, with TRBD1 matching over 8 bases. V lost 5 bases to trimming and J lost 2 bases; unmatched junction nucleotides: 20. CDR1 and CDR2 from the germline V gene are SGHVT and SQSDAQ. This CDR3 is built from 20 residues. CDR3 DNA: TGTGCCAGCAGCGAGCACAGGGGGAGTCGAATTAGCGGTGCCTACAATGAGCAGTTCTTC. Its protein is CASSEHRGSRISGAYNEQFF.

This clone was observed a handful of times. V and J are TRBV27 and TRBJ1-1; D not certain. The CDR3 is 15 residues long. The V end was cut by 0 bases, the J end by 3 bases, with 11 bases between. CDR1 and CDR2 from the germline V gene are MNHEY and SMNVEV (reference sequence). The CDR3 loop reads CASSLSTGRDTEAFF. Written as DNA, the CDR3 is TGTGCCAGCAGTTTATCCACGGGTCGGGACACTGAAGCTTTCTTT.

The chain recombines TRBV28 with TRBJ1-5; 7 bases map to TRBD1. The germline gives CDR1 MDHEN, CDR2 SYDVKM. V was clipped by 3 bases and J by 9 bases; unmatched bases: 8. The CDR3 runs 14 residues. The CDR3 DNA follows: TGTGCCAGCAGTTTCTGGACAGGCCCGGGGCCCCAGCATTTT. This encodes CASSFWTGPGPQHF.

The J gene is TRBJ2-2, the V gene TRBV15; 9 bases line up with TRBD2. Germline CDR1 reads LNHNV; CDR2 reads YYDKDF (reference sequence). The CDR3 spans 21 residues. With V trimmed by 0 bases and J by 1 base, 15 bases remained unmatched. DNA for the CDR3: TGTGCCACCAGCAGAGACCCCCCGGGACTAGCAAAAAGGGGGAACACCGGGGAGCTGTTTTTT. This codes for CATSRDPPGLAKRGNTGELFF.

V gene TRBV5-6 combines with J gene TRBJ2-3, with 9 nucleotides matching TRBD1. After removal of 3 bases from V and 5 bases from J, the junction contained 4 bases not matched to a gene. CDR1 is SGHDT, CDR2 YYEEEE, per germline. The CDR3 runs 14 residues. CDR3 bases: TGTGCCAGCAGCTCGGGGACAGGGCGAGATACGCAGTATTTT. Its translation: CASSSGTGRDTQYF.

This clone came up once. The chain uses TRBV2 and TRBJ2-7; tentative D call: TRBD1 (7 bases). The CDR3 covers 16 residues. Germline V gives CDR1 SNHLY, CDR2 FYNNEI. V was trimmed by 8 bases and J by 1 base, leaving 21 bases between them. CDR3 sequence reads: CASRSGGTAESYEQYF. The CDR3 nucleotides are TGTGCCAGCCGATCAGGGGGGACAGCAGAATCCTACGAGCAGTACTTC.

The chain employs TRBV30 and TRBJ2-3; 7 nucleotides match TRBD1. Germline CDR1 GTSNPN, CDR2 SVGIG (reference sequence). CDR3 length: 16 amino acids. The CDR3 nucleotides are TGTGCTTGGGGTGAGGGGGACAGCTGGGGATTAGATACGCAGTATTTT. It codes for CAWGEGDSWGLDTQYF.

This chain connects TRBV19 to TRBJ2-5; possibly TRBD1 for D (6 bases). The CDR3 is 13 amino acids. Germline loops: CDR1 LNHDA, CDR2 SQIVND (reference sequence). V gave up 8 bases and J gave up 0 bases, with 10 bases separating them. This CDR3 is CASRGQYQETQYF. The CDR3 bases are TGTGCCAGTCGAGGACAGTACCAAGAGACCCAGTACTTC.